This TCR beta chain was captured in a study of T cells after yellow fever vaccination. TCRdb itself ran the 5' RACE reads through MiXCR, one entry per CDR3 protein. The sample contains 150,000 to 200,000 distinct CDR3 sequences, 11% of which appear only once. The CDR3 length is 14 residues. Germline V gene lookup returns CDR1 LGHNA and CDR2 YSLEER. V lost 4 bases and J lost 2, with 11 bases in between. General observations from the study: Clonotypes shared by both compartments, CD4 and CD8, made up a small share.

This clonotype was recorded a few times. Antigen: not known. V and J are TRBV4-3 and TRBJ1-1; D uncertain. The receptor's source is a man between 18 and 35 years old who received the YFV17D yellow fever vaccine. Sequenced material: CD8+ T cells sorted from PBMCs, taken 15 days after the yellow fever booster vaccination. The CDR3 protein is CASSPVATNTEAFF. Written as DNA, the CDR3 is TGCGCCAGCAGCCCAGTCGCCACCAACACTGAAGCTTTCTTT.